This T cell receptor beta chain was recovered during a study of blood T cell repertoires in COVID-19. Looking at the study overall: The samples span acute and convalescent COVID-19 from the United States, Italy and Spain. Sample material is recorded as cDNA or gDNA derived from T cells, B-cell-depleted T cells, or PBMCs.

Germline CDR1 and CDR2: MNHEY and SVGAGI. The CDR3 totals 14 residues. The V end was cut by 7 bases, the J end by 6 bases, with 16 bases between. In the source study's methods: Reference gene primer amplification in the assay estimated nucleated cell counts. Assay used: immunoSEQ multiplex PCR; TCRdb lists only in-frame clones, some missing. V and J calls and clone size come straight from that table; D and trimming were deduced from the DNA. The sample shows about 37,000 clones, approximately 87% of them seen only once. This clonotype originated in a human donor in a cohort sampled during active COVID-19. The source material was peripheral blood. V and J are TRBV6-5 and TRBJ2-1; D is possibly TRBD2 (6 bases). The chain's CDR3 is CASTKSGGGNEQFF. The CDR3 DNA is TGTGCCAGCACCAAATCCGGGGGAGGCAATGAGCAGTTCTTC.